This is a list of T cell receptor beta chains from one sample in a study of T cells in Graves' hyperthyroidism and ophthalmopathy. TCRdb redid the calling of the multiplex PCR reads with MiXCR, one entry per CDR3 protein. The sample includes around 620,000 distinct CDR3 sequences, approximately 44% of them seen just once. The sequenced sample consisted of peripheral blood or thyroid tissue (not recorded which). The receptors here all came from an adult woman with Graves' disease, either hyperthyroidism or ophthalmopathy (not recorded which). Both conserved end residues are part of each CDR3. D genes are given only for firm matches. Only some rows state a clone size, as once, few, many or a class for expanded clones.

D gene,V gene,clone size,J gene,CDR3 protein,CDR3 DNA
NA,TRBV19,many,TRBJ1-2,CASSQKGRTDGYTF,TGTGCCAGTAGTCAAAAAGGCCGTACAGATGGCTACACCTTC
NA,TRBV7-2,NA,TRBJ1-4,CASSLGGTEKLFF,TGTGCCAGCAGCTTAGGTGGTACCGAAAAACTGTTTTTT
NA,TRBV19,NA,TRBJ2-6,CASSSGGYSGANVLTF,TGTGCCAGTAGTTCTGGGGGGTACTCTGGGGCCAACGTCCTGACTTTC
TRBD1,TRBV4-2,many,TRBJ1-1,CASSHLTGSNTEAFF,TGTGCCAGCAGCCACCTGACAGGGTCGAACACTGAAGCTTTCTTT
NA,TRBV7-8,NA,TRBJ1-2,CASSLEQGPNYGYTF,TGTGCCAGCAGCTTAGAACAGGGACCCAACTATGGCTACACCTTC
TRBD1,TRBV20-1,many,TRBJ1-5,CSAIQGAQRNQPQHF,TGCAGTGCCATACAGGGGGCGCAGCGCAATCAGCCCCAGCATTTT
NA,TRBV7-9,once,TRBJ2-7,CASAHGDSYEQYF,TGTGCCAGCGCCCACGGAGACTCCTACGAGCAGTACTTC
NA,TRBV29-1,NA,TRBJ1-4,CSAKVATNEKLFF,TGCAGCGCCAAGGTTGCAACTAATGAAAAACTGTTTTTT
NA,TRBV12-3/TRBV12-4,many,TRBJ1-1,CASTPGGGTEAFF,TGTGCCAGCACGCCGGGGGGTGGCACTGAAGCTTTCTTT
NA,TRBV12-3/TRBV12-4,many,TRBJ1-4,CASSLEGLVNEKLFF,TGTGCCAGCAGTTTGGAGGGCTTGGTTAATGAAAAACTGTTTTTT
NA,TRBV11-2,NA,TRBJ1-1,CASSLLGGFTEAFF,TGTGCCAGCAGCCTCCTCGGGGGCTTCACTGAAGCTTTCTTT
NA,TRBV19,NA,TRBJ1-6,CASSILGHLHF,TGTGCCAGTAGTATCTTGGGACACCTCCACTTT
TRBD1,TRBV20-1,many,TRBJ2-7,CSASRGQAYEQYF,TGCAGTGCTAGCAGGGGGCAGGCCTACGAGCAGTACTTC
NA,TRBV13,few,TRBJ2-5,CASSLVGQTQYF,TGTGCCAGCAGCTTGGTCGGGCAGACCCAGTACTTC
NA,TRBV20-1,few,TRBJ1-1,CSASSLQGMNTEAFF,TGCAGTGCTAGCTCCCTACAGGGAATGAACACTGAAGCTTTCTTT
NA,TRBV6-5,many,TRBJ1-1,CASSYQVQVVTEAFF,TGTGCCAGCAGTTACCAGGTTCAGGTCGTCACTGAAGCTTTCTTT
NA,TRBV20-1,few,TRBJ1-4,CSAPQHDRNEKLFF,TGCAGTGCTCCGCAACACGACAGAAATGAAAAACTGTTTTTT
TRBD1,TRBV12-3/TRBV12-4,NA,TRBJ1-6,CASSRQGRNSPLHF,TGTGCCAGCAGTCGACAGGGCCGCAATTCACCCCTCCACTTT
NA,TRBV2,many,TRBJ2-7,CASREFRGQGYEQYF,TGTGCCAGCAGGGAATTTCGGGGGCAGGGGTACGAGCAGTACTTC
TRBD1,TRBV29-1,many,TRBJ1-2,CSVQGPNDYTF,TGCAGCGTACAGGGGCCTAATGACTACACCTTC
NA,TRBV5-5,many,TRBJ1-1,CASSRLQGLNTEAFF,TGTGCCAGCAGCAGGCTACAGGGTTTAAACACTGAAGCTTTCTTT
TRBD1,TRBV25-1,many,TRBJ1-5,CASRKDRGGNQPQHF,TGTGCCAGCAGGAAGGACAGGGGTGGCAATCAGCCCCAGCATTTT